The 12 T cell receptor beta chains given below trace back to one sample, sequenced in a study of blood T cell repertoires in COVID-19. Assay: immunoSEQ multiplex PCR; the TCRdb copy retains only in-frame clones and omits some. The repertoire holds around 300,000 clones, with about 93% as singletons. The sequenced material came from PBMCs or T cells enriched from blood (not recorded which). The receptor source for this set is a woman younger than 45 who had recovered from COVID-19.

The V call is TRBV27, the J call TRBJ2-7; possible D gene TRBD1, 6 bases. Germline-derived CDR1 and CDR2 are MNHEY and SMNVEV (reference sequence). The CDR3 contains 15 residues. V was trimmed by 5 bases and J by 3 bases, leaving 17 bases between them. This chain's CDR3 is CASSIQRDMVYEQYF. CDR3 nucleotide sequence: TGTGCCAGCAGTATACAACGGGACATGGTCTACGAGCAGTACTTC.

This clone came up a few times. The chain uses TRBV7-2 and TRBJ2-5, with D possibly being TRBD2 (6 bases). Trimming removed 5 bases from V and 0 bases from J, with 19 bases in between. CDR1 is SGHTA and CDR2 is FQGNSA in the germline V gene. There are 17 residues in the CDR3. In DNA form, the CDR3 reads TGTGCCAGCAGCACAGAACTCGGGAGTCCCAACCAAGAGACCCAGTACTTC. Residues: CASSTELGSPNQETQYF.

The chain uses TRBV5-4 and TRBJ2-2, with 13 nucleotides matching TRBD2. The V segment lost 4 bases and the J segment 6 bases; nucleotides outside the gene matches: 6. Germline lookup yields CDR1 SGHNT and CDR2 YYREEE (reference sequence). The length of the CDR3 is 16 residues. CDR3 sequence (DNA): TGTGCCAGCAGCCTCGGGACTAGCGGGACTTCCGGGGAGCTGTTTTTT. Protein sequence: CASSLGTSGTSGELFF.

The J gene is TRBJ1-5, the V gene TRBV19, with D possibly being TRBD1 (5 bases). The CDR3 length is 15 residues. Trimming took 4 bases from V and 5 from J, leaving 15 bases between them. The germline V gene encodes CDR1 LNHDA and CDR2 SQIVND (reference sequence). The CDR3 region is CASSKAGYRDQPQHF. Here the CDR3 DNA reads TGTGCCAGTAGTAAGGCAGGGTATAGAGATCAGCCCCAGCATTTT.

The rearrangement joins TRBV5-4 to TRBJ2-1, with TRBD2 identical over 12 bases. The V and J ends lost 0 bases and 7 bases, in that order; junction bases with no gene match: 2. This CDR3 contains 15 residues. Germline CDR1 reads SGHNT; CDR2 reads YYREEE (reference sequence). CDR3 sequence reads: CASSLELAGGNEQFF. For the CDR3, the DNA is TGTGCCAGCAGCTTGGAACTAGCGGGAGGTAATGAGCAGTTCTTC.

The CDR3 DNA follows: TGTGCCAGCAGTTTACAGGGATACGAGCAGTACTTC. As protein: CASSLQGYEQYF. The chain links TRBV6-2 or TRBV6-3 to TRBJ2-7; TRBD1 might be the D (6 bases). The CDR3 has 12 residues. Trimming took off 4 bases at V and 4 bases at J, with 8 bases between the two ends. CDR1 and CDR2 from the germline V gene are MNHEY and SVGEGT.

The chain is built from TRBV7-9 and TRBJ1-2; D unresolved. The germline V gene encodes CDR1 SEHNR and CDR2 FQNEAQ (reference sequence). The CDR3 totals 14 residues. Trimming shortened V by 7 bases and J by 5 bases, and 17 bases separated the two germline ends. The chain's CDR3 is CASNLAGSEYGYTF. CDR3 coding DNA: TGTGCCAGCAACCTGGCAGGTTCGGAATATGGCTACACCTTC. The complete variable domain, with remaining parts taken from reference TRBV7-9 and TRBJ1-2, reads DTGVSQNPRHKITKRGQNVTFRCDPISEHNRLYWYRQTLGQGPEFLTYFQNEAQLEKSRLLSDRFSAERPKGSFSTLEIQRTEQGDSAMYLCASNLAGSEYGYTFGSGTRLTVV.

The chain carries TRBV5-6 and TRBJ2-7; the match to TRBD1 covers 8 bases. The CDR3 has 13 residues. Germline CDR1 and CDR2: SGHDT and YYEEEE. J gave up 3 bases and V 4 bases, and 3 bases lay outside the gene matches. CDR3 region: CASSLGQDYEQYF. The CDR3 DNA reads TGTGCCAGCAGCCTGGGACAGGACTACGAGCAGTACTTC.

The rearrangement uses TRBV28 and TRBJ2-2; 7 bases line up with TRBD1. The CDR3 is 16 residues long. The germline V gene has CDR1 MDHEN and CDR2 SYDVKM. V shed 5 bases and J 0 bases; nucleotides not matched to a gene: 6. Here the CDR3 reads CASSPDRAPNTGELFF. The CDR3 coding sequence is TGTGCCAGCAGTCCCGACAGGGCACCGAACACCGGGGAGCTGTTTTTT.

The chain is built from TRBV5-1 and TRBJ2-2, with 7 bases lining up with TRBD2. V was pared by 0 bases and J by 5 bases, with 7 bases of the junction left unmatched. The germline V gene encodes CDR1 SGHRS and CDR2 YFSETQ. This CDR3 comprises 16 residues. This CDR3 is CASSLVPAGRTGELFF. The CDR3 bases are TGCGCCAGCAGCTTGGTGCCAGCGGGACGGACCGGGGAGCTGTTTTTT.

The chain has TRBV19 and TRBJ1-5, with TRBD1 matching over 9 bases. There are 16 residues in the CDR3. With V trimmed by 7 bases and J by 6 bases, 13 bases remained unmatched. Germline loops: CDR1 LNHDA, CDR2 SQIVND (reference sequence). CDR3 DNA: TGTGCCAGTACTCCACGAGGGACAGGGTTGACTCAGCCCCAGCATTTT. It encodes CASTPRGTGLTQPQHF.

The chain carries TRBV6-2 or TRBV6-3 and TRBJ2-1, with D possibly matching TRBD1 (6 bases). CDR3 length equals 16 residues. Germline values: CDR1 MNHEY, CDR2 SVGEGT. Trimming cost V 2 bases and J 7 bases, with 18 bases left between them. The CDR3 is CASSYVGTTRRNEQFF. CDR3 DNA: TGTGCCAGCAGTTACGTGGGGACAACAAGGAGGAATGAGCAGTTCTTC.